A selection of T cell receptor beta chains follows, all from one sample in a study of T cells after yellow fever vaccination. TCRdb processed the 5' RACE reads anew with MiXCR; each CDR3 protein has one entry. The sample carries under 550,000 distinct CDR3 sequences, 20% to 25% recorded once. The source was PBMCs, collected approximately 20 days after the first yellow fever vaccination. The receptors come from a man aged 18 to 30 who received the YFV17D yellow fever vaccine. CDR3s include the opening cysteine and the closing phenylalanine or tryptophan. D genes are given only for firm matches. A clone size is listed for some rows: how often the clone was seen (once, few, many), or a class if it is expanded.

TRBJ2-5,few,TRBV18,-,TGTGCCAGCTCAAGTTCAAGCCAAGAGACCCAGTACTTC,CASSSSSQETQYF
TRBJ2-3,-,TRBV20-1,-,TGCAGTGCTGGAGGGGTCCTTGCACGGGGAGATACGCAGTATTTT,CSAGGVLARGDTQYF
TRBJ2-2,-,TRBV30,TRBD1,TGTGCCTGGAGACAGGGGGCTAACACCGGGGAGCTGTTTTTT,CAWRQGANTGELFF
TRBJ2-1,-,TRBV27,TRBD2,TGTGCCAGCAGTCCCTACACCGGACTAGCTAGTGAGCAGTTCTTC,CASSPYTGLASEQFF
TRBJ2-1,-,TRBV7-7,TRBD2,TGTGCCAGCAGCCTAACAGCGGGGGGGTTCGTCAATGAGCAGTTCTTC,CASSLTAGGFVNEQFF
TRBJ2-1,-,TRBV20-1,TRBD2,TGCAGTGCTAGAGATCGTAGCGGGGGTTACAATGAGCAGTTCTTC,CSARDRSGGYNEQFF
TRBJ2-7,few,TRBV2,TRBD2,TGTGCCAGTCGGACTAGCGGGGGGGCCCATAGCGAGCAGTACTTC,CASRTSGGAHSEQYF
TRBJ2-7,-,TRBV4-1,-,TGCGCCAGCAGCGACCTAAGAGGGGGGAGCTCCTACGAGCAGTACTTC,CASSDLRGGSSYEQYF
TRBJ1-2,few,TRBV7-2,TRBD1,TGTGCCAGCAGCTTAGGACAGGGGTCGCACTATGGCTACACCTTC,CASSLGQGSHYGYTF
TRBJ2-1,-,TRBV2,TRBD1,TGTGCCAGCGGACAGACAGGGGGGATCAATGAGCAGTTCTTC,CASGQTGGINEQFF
TRBJ2-3,-,TRBV20-1,TRBD2,TGCAGTGCTGGACTAGCGGCGCGCACAGATACGCAGTATTTT,CSAGLAARTDTQYF
TRBJ1-2,few,TRBV30,-,TGTGCCTGGAGTGTGGGGCAGGGCGATGGCTACACCTTC,CAWSVGQGDGYTF
TRBJ1-1,-,TRBV4-1,-,TGCGCCAGCAGCCAAATATTAGGGTCTGAAGCTTTCTTT,CASSQILGSEAFF
TRBJ2-5,-,TRBV11-2,-,TGTGCCAGCAGCTTAGATCGTATAGGAGGCGTTGAGACCCAGTACTTC,CASSLDRIGGVETQYF
TRBJ2-6,once,TRBV9,-,TGTGCCAGCAGCGTAGGAGTAGCCGGGGCCAACGTCCTGACTTTC,CASSVGVAGANVLTF
TRBJ1-2,-,TRBV27,-,TGTGCCAGCAGGCTGTCAGGGGTGGCTGGCTACACCTTC,CASRLSGVAGYTF
TRBJ1-1,few,TRBV19,-,TGTGCCAGCACCGGAGGGGCCAACACTGAAGCTTTCTTT,CASTGGANTEAFF
TRBJ2-7,-,TRBV20-1,TRBD2,TGCAGTGCTAGAGATATGAAGGTTACTAGCGGGCTTACCTACGAGCAGTACTTC,CSARDMKVTSGLTYEQYF
TRBJ1-2,few,TRBV9,TRBD1,TGTGCCAGCAGCGTATACCCCGACAGGGGTAACTATGGCTACACCTTC,CASSVYPDRGNYGYTF
TRBJ2-1,few,TRBV5-5,TRBD1,TGTGCCAGCAGCCCTACAGGGGGCGCATACAATGAGCAGTTCTTC,CASSPTGGAYNEQFF
TRBJ2-3,few,TRBV7-6,-,TGTGCCAGCAGCTTGGTGGGGCGTGTGGAAGATACGCAGTATTTT,CASSLVGRVEDTQYF
TRBJ1-6,-,TRBV6-5,TRBD1,TGTGCCAGCAGTTACGCAGACAGGGACATGTTTGGGTCACCCCTCCACTTT,CASSYADRDMFGSPLHF
TRBJ1-1,-,TRBV20-1,-,TGCAGTGCTAGAACGACGGCCAACACTGAAGCTTTCTTT,CSARTTANTEAFF
TRBJ1-1,-,TRBV9,TRBD1,TGTGCCAGCAGCCCCAGAACCGGACAGGGCTCTGAAGCTTTCTTT,CASSPRTGQGSEAFF
TRBJ1-1,-,TRBV10-2,-,TGCGCCAGCACCTCAGAGTTGAACACTGAAGCTTTCTTT,CASTSELNTEAFF
TRBJ2-2,-,TRBV7-2,TRBD1,TGTGCCAGCAGCTTAGTCAGGGGGCAGGACACCGGGGAGCTGTTTTTT,CASSLVRGQDTGELFF
TRBJ1-1,few,TRBV27,-,TGTGCCAGCAGTTTTGAGGGGTTGAACACTGAAGCTTTCTTT,CASSFEGLNTEAFF
TRBJ2-3,few,TRBV5-4,TRBD2,TGTGCCAGCAGCTTCGGGGGGGCGAGCACAGATACGCAGTATTTT,CASSFGGASTDTQYF
TRBJ1-5,few,TRBV12-3/TRBV12-4,-,TGTGCCAGCAGTTTGTGGGGAGCTAGCAATCAGCCCCAGCATTTT,CASSLWGASNQPQHF
TRBJ1-1,few,TRBV4-1,TRBD1,TGCGCCAGCAGCCCGCTGACTGGCCTACAGGGGGCTGAAGCTTTCTTT,CASSPLTGLQGAEAFF
TRBJ1-4,-,TRBV19,TRBD1,TGTGCCAGTAGCATAGGGACAGGGCTGTTTTTT,CASSIGTGLFF
TRBJ1-2,-,TRBV4-3,-,TGCGCCAGCAGCCAAGACCCCGGGGCGCGAGGCCACGGCTACACCTTC,CASSQDPGARGHGYTF
TRBJ2-2,few,TRBV12-3/TRBV12-4,-,TGTGCCAGCATTCGAGCGAACACCGGGGAGCTGTTTTTT,CASIRANTGELFF
TRBJ2-3,few,TRBV11-1,-,TGTGCCAGCAGCTTAGTTCCCTGGGAGATACTAAGCACAGATACGCAGTATTTT,CASSLVPWEILSTDTQYF
TRBJ2-1,few,TRBV7-2,-,TGTGCCAGCAGCTTGCCTCCTACTAGCTGGTTGGCATCTGAGCAGTTCTTC,CASSLPPTSWLASEQFF
TRBJ1-5,few,TRBV2,-,TGTGCCAGTGGCGGTCCAGGCCTCAAGCAGCCCCAGCATTTT,CASGGPGLKQPQHF
TRBJ1-2,few,TRBV7-9,-,TGTGCCAGCAGCCTATTGCGGAGGGAGGATGGCTACACCTTC,CASSLLRREDGYTF
TRBJ1-1,-,TRBV29-1,-,TGCAGCGTTGAAGATCCGAGGAGCCGGGGGGACGCTTTCTTT,CSVEDPRSRGDAFF
TRBJ2-1,many,TRBV5-5,-,TGTGCCAGCAGCCTTCACCCTGGGCAGGCAAACAATGAGCAGTTCTTC,CASSLHPGQANNEQFF
TRBJ2-4,few,TRBV10-1,-,TGCGCCAGGACAACAGGGAGAGGGGACAAAAACATTCAGTACTTC,CARTTGRGDKNIQYF
TRBJ2-3,few,TRBV28,TRBD1,TGTGCCAGCAGGCCCCGGGCAGGGGGAATCCCTACTAAGGGTACAGATACGCAGTATTTT,CASRPRAGGIPTKGTDTQYF
TRBJ1-2,few,TRBV12-3/TRBV12-4,-,TGTGCCAGCAGTCACCGCTGGCCGGGAACCGACTATGGCTACACCTTC,CASSHRWPGTDYGYTF
TRBJ2-2,-,TRBV7-2,-,TGTGCCAGCAGCATTCAGCGACGCGGGGAGCTGTTTTTT,CASSIQRRGELFF
TRBJ1-6,few,TRBV4-3,TRBD1,TGCGCCAGCAGCCAAGGGACAGGTCCCAATTCACCCCTCCACTTT,CASSQGTGPNSPLHF
TRBJ1-1,-,TRBV13,TRBD1,TGTGCCAGCAGCACCCAACAGGGGCCCTGGGGCACTGAAGCTTTCTTT,CASSTQQGPWGTEAFF
TRBJ2-1,-,TRBV5-4,-,TGTGCCAGCAGCTTTGGTCCAGGGTTCAATGAGCAGTTCTTC,CASSFGPGFNEQFF
TRBJ2-3,few,TRBV28,TRBD1,TGTGCCAGCAGTGGGGGGACAGGGGCGATCTCAGATACGCAGTATTTT,CASSGGTGAISDTQYF
TRBJ2-5,-,TRBV7-2,TRBD2,TGTGCCAGCAGCTTCTATAGCGGGGGGGCCGGTGAGACCCAGTACTTC,CASSFYSGGAGETQYF